This TCR beta chain was documented in a study of long-term antiretroviral therapy in people with HIV. Germline V lookup: CDR1 SGDLS, CDR2 YYNGEE. The CDR3 length is 11 residues. At the survey level, the v3.0 immunoSEQ assay was run. This table comes from immunoSEQ multiplex PCR, and its TCRdb copy is limited to in-frame clones, with some not included. The sample carries some 24,000 clones, roughly 79% recorded once. This receptor was taken from a woman in her late teens or twenties with HIV. Sequencing used unsorted PBMCs, obtained at the start of antiretroviral therapy, before treatment. This chain links TRBV9 with TRBJ2-2; D is perhaps TRBD2 (5 bases). The CDR3 loop is CAGLIIGELFF. The CDR3 nucleotides read TGTGCAGGACTGATTATAGGGGAGCTGTTTTTT.